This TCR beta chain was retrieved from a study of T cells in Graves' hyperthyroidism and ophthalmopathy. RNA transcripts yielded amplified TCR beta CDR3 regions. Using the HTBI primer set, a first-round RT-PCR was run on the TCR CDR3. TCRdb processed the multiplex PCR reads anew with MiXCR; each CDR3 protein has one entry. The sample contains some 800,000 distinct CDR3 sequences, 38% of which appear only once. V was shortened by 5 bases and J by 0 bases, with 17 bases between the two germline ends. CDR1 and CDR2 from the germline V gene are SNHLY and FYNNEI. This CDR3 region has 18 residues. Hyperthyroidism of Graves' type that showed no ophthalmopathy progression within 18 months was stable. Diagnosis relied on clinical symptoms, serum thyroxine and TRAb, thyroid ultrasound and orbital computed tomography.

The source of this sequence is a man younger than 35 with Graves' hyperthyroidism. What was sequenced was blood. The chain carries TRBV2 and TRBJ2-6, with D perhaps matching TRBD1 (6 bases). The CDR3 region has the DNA TGTGCCAGCAGTTACCTACAGGGATGGGCCTCTGGGGCCAACGTCCTGACTTTC. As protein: CASSYLQGWASGANVLTF.